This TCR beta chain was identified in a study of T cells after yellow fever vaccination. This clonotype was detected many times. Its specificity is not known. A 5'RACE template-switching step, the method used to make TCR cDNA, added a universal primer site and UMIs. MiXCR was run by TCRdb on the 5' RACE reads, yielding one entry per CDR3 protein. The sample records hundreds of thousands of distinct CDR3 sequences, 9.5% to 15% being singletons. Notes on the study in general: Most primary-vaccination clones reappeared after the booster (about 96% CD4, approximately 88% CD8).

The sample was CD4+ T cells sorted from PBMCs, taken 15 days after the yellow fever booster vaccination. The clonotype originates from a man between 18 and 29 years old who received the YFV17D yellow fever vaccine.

The CDR3 here is CAWETGNTEAFF. For the CDR3, the DNA is TGTGCCTGGGAGACGGGGAACACTGAAGCTTTCTTT. The chain carries TRBV30 and TRBJ1-1; D unclear. The germline gives CDR1 GTSNPN, CDR2 SVGIG (reference sequence). Trimming removed 5 bases from V and 1 base from J, with 8 bases in between. This CDR3 has 12 amino acids.